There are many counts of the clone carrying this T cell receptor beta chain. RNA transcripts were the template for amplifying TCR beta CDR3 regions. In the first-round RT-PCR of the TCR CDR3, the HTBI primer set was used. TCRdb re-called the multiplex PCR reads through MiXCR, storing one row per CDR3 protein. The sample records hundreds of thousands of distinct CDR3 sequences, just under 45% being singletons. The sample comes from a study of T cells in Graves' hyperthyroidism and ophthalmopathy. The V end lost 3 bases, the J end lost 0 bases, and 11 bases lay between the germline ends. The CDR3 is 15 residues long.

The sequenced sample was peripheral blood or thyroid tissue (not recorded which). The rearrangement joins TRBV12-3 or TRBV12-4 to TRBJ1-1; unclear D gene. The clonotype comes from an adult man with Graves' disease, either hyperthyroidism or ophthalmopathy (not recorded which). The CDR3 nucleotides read TGTGCCAGCAGTTTGGCAGGCGGGGTGAACACTGAAGCTTTCTTT. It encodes CASSLAGGVNTEAFF.